What follows are 24 T cell receptor beta chains derived from one specimen sequenced in a study of cytomegalovirus exposure and HLA in healthy donors. The PCR was carried out with 60 Vbeta primers and 13 Jbeta primers. TCRdb's copy holds only in-frame clones and misses some; the assay was immunoSEQ multiplex PCR. The table has more than 85,000 clones, approximately 73% seen once. The sample comprised PBMCs. The receptors were gathered from a man aged 35-49 years in good health and CMV-seronegative.

This clone occurred many times. The chain couples TRBV7-9 to TRBJ2-3, with 10 bases lining up with TRBD1. The CDR3 spans 15 residues. Trimming at V came to 5 bases and at J to 2 bases, leaving 4 bases not matched to a gene. Germline V gene lookup returns CDR1 SEHNR and CDR2 FQNEAQ (reference sequence). The CDR3 DNA is TGTGCCAGCAGCCGTGGGACAGGGGACACAGATACGCAGTATTTT. As protein: CASSRGTGDTDTQYF.

The V and J genes are TRBV7-2 and TRBJ2-7, with 7 bases matching TRBD1. The CDR3 is made up of 14 amino acids. Trimming cost V 5 bases and J 4 bases; bases outside gene matches: 8. CDR1 and CDR2 (germline): SGHTA, FQGNSA. CDR3 nucleotide sequence: TGTGCCAGCAGCCCCGGGACAGAGAAATACGAGCAGTACTTC. Translation: CASSPGTEKYEQYF.

V gene TRBV27 combines with J gene TRBJ1-5; perhaps TRBD1 as D (6 bases). Trimming removed 3 bases at V and 6 bases at J, with 12 bases between. The V gene's germline CDR1 is MNHEY and CDR2 SMNVEV (reference sequence). The CDR3 sequence is 14 residues long. CDR3 loop: CASSFGQHAQPQHF. The CDR3, as DNA: TGTGCCAGCAGTTTCGGACAGCACGCTCAGCCCCAGCATTTT.

This sequence joins TRBV11-2 and TRBJ2-7, with 13 bases matching TRBD2. This CDR3 has 20 amino acids. With V trimmed by 0 bases and J by 6 bases, 17 bases remained unmatched. Looked up from germline, CDR1 is SGHAT and CDR2 is FQNNGV. This CDR3 is CASSLDFPDSVRLAGGEQYF. In DNA, the CDR3 is TGTGCCAGCAGCTTAGATTTCCCGGATTCAGTGAGACTAGCGGGGGGCGAGCAGTACTTC.

The J gene is TRBJ1-1, the V gene TRBV4-3; TRBD1 matches 9 bases. This CDR3 contains 16 residues. Germline loops: CDR1 LGHNA, CDR2 YSLEER. The trim removed 0 bases at V and 1 base at J, leaving 3 bases unmatched. DNA of the CDR3: TGCGCCAGCAGCCAAGATTGGGGACAGGGGAACACTGAAGCTTTCTTT. As protein: CASSQDWGQGNTEAFF.

This chain links TRBV4-1 with TRBJ1-5; 10 nucleotides match TRBD1. The germline V gene has CDR1 MGHRA and CDR2 YSYEKL. The CDR3 covers 18 residues. V lost 5 bases, J lost 3 bases, and 13 bases stayed unmatched. CDR3 residues: CASSTQEGQGLNNQPQHF. As DNA, the CDR3 is TGCGCCAGCAGCACCCAAGAGGGACAGGGGCTTAACAATCAGCCCCAGCATTTT.

The chain links TRBV4-3 to TRBJ2-3; 8 bases fit TRBD1. J lost 5 bases, V lost 4 bases, and 5 bases had no gene match. The CDR3 runs 14 residues. Germline lookup yields CDR1 LGHNA and CDR2 YSLEER. The CDR3 is CASSPGGAGDTQYF. The CDR3 bases are TGCGCCAGCAGCCCAGGGGGCGCGGGAGATACGCAGTATTTT.

With regard to this clone: Just one base apart from a much larger clone, this may be a read error. The V call is TRBV27, the J call TRBJ2-3, with 14 bases fitting TRBD2. This CDR3 is built from 15 residues. The V gene end was trimmed by 5 bases and the J gene end by 4 bases; junction bases not matched to a gene: 2. The germline gives CDR1 MNHEY, CDR2 SMNVEV (reference sequence). CDR3 in DNA: TGTGCCAGCAGTGGACTAGCGGGGGGACCAGATACGCAGTATTTT. It codes for CASSGLAGGPDTQYF.

V usage is TRBV10-3 and J usage is TRBJ1-1; D perhaps matches TRBD1 (5 bases). Trimming pared 0 bases from V and 5 bases from J, leaving 13 bases between. CDR1 and CDR2 (germline): ENHRY, SYGVKD. This CDR3 region has 15 residues. The CDR3: CAISESNQGLTEAFF. The CDR3 region has the DNA TGTGCCATCAGTGAGTCGAATCAGGGTTTGACTGAAGCTTTCTTT.

The chain has TRBV4-2 and TRBJ2-7; 7 bases line up with TRBD2. CDR1 is LGHNA, CDR2 YNFKEQ, per germline. V was pared by 4 bases and J by 1 base, with 7 bases of the junction left unmatched. The CDR3 sequence is 15 residues long. CDR3 residues: CASSPLWGGSYEQYF. The CDR3 bases are TGTGCCAGCAGCCCACTTTGGGGGGGATCCTACGAGCAGTACTTC.

In this sample, this clone turned up a few times. CDR3 sequence reads: CASSFHRDRGIWERYGYTF. The CDR3 DNA is TGTGCCAGCAGTTTCCACCGGGACAGGGGTATCTGGGAGCGCTATGGCTACACCTTC. The chain links TRBV28 to TRBJ1-2, with TRBD1 matching over 10 bases. Germline trimming cut 3 bases from V and 4 bases from J; bases unmatched to any gene: 17. This CDR3 is 19 amino acids long. CDR1 and CDR2 (germline): MDHEN, SYDVKM.

This clone was observed many times. The rearrangement joins TRBV30 to TRBJ2-2, with D tentatively TRBD1 (5 bases). The V and J ends lost 0 bases and 3 bases respectively, with 11 bases between them. The length of the CDR3 is 15 residues. Germline CDR1 reads GTSNPN; CDR2 reads SVGIG (reference sequence). In DNA form, the CDR3 reads TGTGCCTGGAGTGTATCTGGCAGGGACACCGGGGAGCTGTTTTTT. This codes for CAWSVSGRDTGELFF. The full variable domain, rest sourced from reference TRBV30 and TRBJ2-2, is SQTIHQWPATLVQPVGSPLSLECTVEGTSNPNLYWYRQAAGRGLQLLFYSVGIGQISSEVPQNLSASRPQDRQFILSSKKLLLSDSGFYLCAWSVSGRDTGELFFGEGSRLTVL.

The CDR3: CASSLGGALYNEQFF. The CDR3 DNA is TGTGCCAGCAGCTTAGGCGGGGCCCTATACAATGAGCAGTTCTTC. The genes are TRBV7-6 and TRBJ2-1, with D possibly TRBD2 on 6 matching bases. Trimming removed 1 base at V and 4 bases at J, with 11 bases between. This CDR3 has 15 amino acids. CDR1 SGHVS and CDR2 FNYEAQ come from the germline V gene.

The CDR3 sequence: CASSLLADTQYF. In nucleotides, the CDR3 is TGTGCCAGCAGCCTACTTGCAGATACGCAGTATTTT. This rearrangement joins TRBV6-1 to TRBJ2-3; unclear D gene. Deletions cut 6 bases from V and 4 bases from J, with 8 bases between. Germline V gene data show CDR1 as MNHNS and CDR2 as SASEGT. The CDR3 is 12 amino acids.

This clone turned up a few times. Other DNA sequences in this specimen translate into the identical CDR3. The gene calls are TRBV29-1 and TRBJ1-1, with D unresolved. CDR1 is SQVTM, CDR2 ANQGSEA, per germline. This CDR3 region has 12 residues. V lost 6 bases and J lost 0, with 8 bases in between. As DNA, the CDR3 is TGCAGCGTGAGCAGGATGAACACTGAAGCTTTCTTT. This encodes CSVSRMNTEAFF.

This clone was found a few times. The chain employs TRBV7-2 and TRBJ2-1; TRBD1 might be the D (5 bases). CDR3 length: 12 amino acids. The germline V and J ends were trimmed by 5 bases and 7 bases, with 9 bases remaining between them. Germline-derived CDR1 and CDR2 are SGHTA and FQGNSA. The CDR3 DNA sequence: TGTGCCAGCAGCCCCTACAGGAATGAGCAGTTCTTC. Its translation is CASSPYRNEQFF.

This clone was observed once. V usage is TRBV5-6 and J usage is TRBJ2-1; 9 bases line up with TRBD1. The V gene end was trimmed by 3 bases and the J gene end by 6 bases; junction bases not matched to a gene: 10. The germline V gene has CDR1 SGHDT and CDR2 YYEEEE. CDR3 length equals 16 residues. The CDR3 protein is CASSSTLGTGTNEQFF. CDR3 bases: TGTGCCAGCAGCTCGACTTTAGGGACAGGGACCAATGAGCAGTTCTTC. Looking up the rest from reference TRBV5-6 and TRBJ2-1 gives the full variable domain: DAGVTQSPTHLIKTRGQQVTLRCSPKSGHDTVSWYQQALGQGPQFIFQYYEEEERQRGNFPDRFSGHQFPNYSSELNVNALLLGDSALYLCASSSTLGTGTNEQFFGPGTRLTVL.

The chain uses TRBV4-1 and TRBJ1-4, with TRBD1 identical over 9 bases. Per germline, CDR1 MGHRA and CDR2 YSYEKL. The CDR3 covers 15 residues. J lost 7 bases, V lost 4 bases, and 7 bases had no gene match. Here the CDR3 reads CASSPRDREGEKLFF. The CDR3 bases are TGCGCCAGCAGCCCGCGGGACAGGGAAGGTGAAAAACTGTTTTTT.

This chain joins TRBV5-6 and TRBJ2-3, with D perhaps matching TRBD2 (6 bases). V lost 4 bases to trimming and J lost 7 bases, with 19 bases between them. The germline CDR1 and CDR2 sequences are SGHDT and YYEEEE. CDR3 length equals 15 residues. In DNA form, the CDR3 reads TGTGCCAGCAGCCTGACTAGTGGAGGCGGGTATACGCAGTATTTT. This sequence encodes CASSLTSGGGYTQYF.

The gene calls are TRBV2 and TRBJ2-1; no definite D call. The CDR3 contains 13 residues. Trimming removed 5 bases from V and 2 bases from J, with 7 bases in between. Germline V lookup: CDR1 SNHLY, CDR2 FYNNEI. Here the CDR3 DNA reads TGTGCCAGCAGTTGGAGAACCTACAATGAGCAGTTCTTC. This sequence encodes CASSWRTYNEQFF.

The chain carries TRBV19 and TRBJ2-1; D remains unclear. Germline lookup yields CDR1 LNHDA and CDR2 SQIVND (reference sequence). Trimming pared 5 bases from V and 3 bases from J, leaving 8 bases between. This CDR3 region has 13 residues. The CDR3 spells CASSLPGYNEQFF. The CDR3 region has the DNA TGTGCCAGTAGTCTGCCCGGCTACAATGAGCAGTTCTTC.

This clone has a handful of counts. This rearrangement joins TRBV2 to TRBJ1-2; weak D call: TRBD1 (6 bases). The CDR3 length is 13 residues. The ends were cut back, 8 bases at V and 2 bases at J, with 12 bases in the middle. CDR1 and CDR2 from the germline V gene are SNHLY and FYNNEI. The CDR3 sequence is CASGQFLNYGYTF. The DNA for the CDR3 is TGTGCCAGCGGACAGTTTCTCAACTATGGCTACACCTTC.

This chain joins TRBV10-3 and TRBJ1-6; weak D call: TRBD1 (5 bases). The CDR3 has 15 amino acids. The V end was cut by 0 bases, the J end by 8 bases, with 11 bases between. CDR1 is ENHRY, CDR2 SYGVKD, per germline. CDR3 nucleotide sequence: TGTGCCATCAGTGAGTCGGGACTCGGGGATTCACCCCTCCACTTT. Translating gives CAISESGLGDSPLHF.

The chain is built from TRBV5-4 and TRBJ2-5; 7 bases match TRBD2. Germline V lookup: CDR1 SGHNT, CDR2 YYREEE (reference sequence). CDR3 length: 14 amino acids. Trimming took 6 bases from V and 2 from J; bases not matched to a gene: 7. CDR3 in DNA: TGTGCCAGCAACATGGGGACTACACAAGAGACCCAGTACTTC. As protein: CASNMGTTQETQYF. The variable domain in full, with the rest retrieved from reference TRBV5-4 and TRBJ2-5, is ETGVTQSPTHLIKTRGQQVTLRCSSQSGHNTVSWYQQALGQGPQFIFQYYREEENGRGNFPPRFSGLQFPNYSSELNVNALELDDSALYLCASNMGTTQETQYFGPGTRLLVL.